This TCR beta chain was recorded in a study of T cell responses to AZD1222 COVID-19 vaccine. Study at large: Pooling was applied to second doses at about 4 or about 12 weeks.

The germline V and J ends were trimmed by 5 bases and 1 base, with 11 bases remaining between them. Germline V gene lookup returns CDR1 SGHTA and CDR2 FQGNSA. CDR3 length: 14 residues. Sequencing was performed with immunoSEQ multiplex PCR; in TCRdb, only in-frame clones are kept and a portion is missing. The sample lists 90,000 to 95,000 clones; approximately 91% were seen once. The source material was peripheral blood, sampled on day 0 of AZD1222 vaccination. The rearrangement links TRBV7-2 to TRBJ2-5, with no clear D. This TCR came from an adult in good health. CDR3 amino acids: CASSPRRTQETQYF. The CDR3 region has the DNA TGTGCCAGCAGCCCCCGTCGAACCCAAGAGACCCAGTACTTC.